This T cell receptor beta chain was documented in a study of blood T cell repertoires in COVID-19 (dated by TCRdb to 2018 to 2020). Background for the entire study: Samples covering the acute and convalescent phases of COVID-19 were provided by collaborators in the United States, Italy and Spain. Subjects who had been exposed to COVID-19, were actively infected with it, or had recovered from it provided the deeply sampled blood TCRbeta repertoires that made up the dataset. The repertoires were released in a freely available public database meant as a resource for research on the immune response to SARS-CoV-2. The material from the prospective study consisted of cDNA or gDNA derived from T cells, B-cell-depleted T cells, or PBMCs. Where HLA class I and class II types were available, the types were taken from metadata supplied by the sample provider, not from assay-based typing. The samples were drawn from two sources: the first 160 participants of the ongoing ImmuneRACE study, and fewer than 1,500 subjects contributed by 6 global collaborators. The sample metadata nearly always contained a de-identified subject ID, COVID-19 status, age in years and sex. Findings and caveats that apply to the study as a whole: Clinical and demographic metadata were provided uncurated, with the amount varying by source and participant.

A note on this clone: Its antigen is currently not known. No clone much larger than this one lies a single base away; base qualities are absent.

TCRbeta CDR3 regions were amplified from genomic DNA using the immunoSEQ Assay, a bias-controlled multiplex PCR. In the authors' own workflow: The number of nucleated cells in each sample was estimated from the amplification of reference gene primers within the assay. To quantify the absolute abundance of each unique TCRbeta CDR3 rearrangement, sequence reads were collapsed and filtered. Productive Simpson clonality was computed per sample as the square root of Simpson's diversity index over productive rearrangements. This is the immuneACCESS table as TCRdb keeps it, with only in-frame sequences that have V and J called. A part of the clones is gone; compared with another copy, unresolved V genes explain less than half, and the rest is unexplained. The V and J calls and the clone size are those of that table, but D and trimming were determined from the DNA. This sample holds 50,000 to 60,000 clones; 75% to 85% were observed only once. The ten largest clonotypes hold 9.5% to 15% of the sample.

V and J lose 0 bases and 16 bases, and a span of 10 bases separates them. The CDR3 covers 11 residues, taking in both the cysteine and the phenylalanine. Kept here is only the CDR3 DNA, which spans 33 bases and is read in frame from base 1. The CDR1 and CDR2 encoded by the germline V gene (reference sequence) are LGHDT and YNNKEL. Collaborating institutions collected whole blood in K2EDTA tubes following their own protocols. Collaborator samples were shipped for TCRbeta analysis as frozen whole blood, isolated PBMCs, or DNA extracted from either sample type. The sample was peripheral blood. This sequence was found in a human donor in a cohort sampled during active COVID-19. The V and J genes are TRBV3-1 (or the pseudogene TRBV3-2) and TRBJ2-1; possibly the D gene is TRBD2, per 5 matching bases. The CDR3 reads CASSQEGVVFF. The sequence in DNA is TGTGCCAGCAGCCAAGAGGGAGTTGTCTTCTTC.